Below are 13 T cell receptor beta chains sequenced from a single sample in a study of vaccination effects on CD4 cells after COVID-19 (dated 2022 in TCRdb). Library preparation employed the immunoSEQ multiplex PCR assay. TCRdb obtained this table from immuneACCESS and retained in-frame rearrangements with V and J assigned. These tables miss some clones; where compared with another copy, unresolved V genes account for less than half of the shortfall, and the remainder is unexplained. The sample yields 55,000 to 65,000 clones; roughly 80% were counted once. The ten biggest clones cover 2.5% of the sample. Their antigen targets remain unknown. In the ViraFEST assay, PBMC were stimulated with viral peptide pools, and antigen-specific CD4+ T cell clonotypes were then identified by expansion using TCR sequencing. After about 10 days of culture, CD4+ T cells were isolated with the EasySep CD4+ T cell isolation kit.

The source was CD4+ T cells from PBMCs cultured with HCoV-229E spike peptides, collected before COVID-19 vaccination. The label giving this sample's cell subset or site can be read as: HCoV-229E spike overlapping peptide pool stimulation. These receptors all stem from a human donor who received a COVID-19 vaccine.

This clone was recorded a few times. The V gene is TRBV9, the J gene TRBJ1-6; D is perhaps TRBD1 (6 bases). This CDR3 has 17 residues. Per germline, CDR1 SGDLS and CDR2 YYNGEE. V lost 4 bases and J 7 bases, leaving 21 bases between the germline ends. As DNA, the CDR3 is TGTGCCAGCAGCCTAGGTGCAGGGGCTCTGAGGAATTCACCCCTCCACTTT. As protein: CASSLGAGALRNSPLHF.

The rearrangement joins TRBV5-1 to TRBJ2-2, with D perhaps being TRBD1 or TRBD2 (6 bases each). The CDR3 spans 16 residues. V was cut by 0 bases and J by 5 bases, with 14 bases left in between. Germline V lookup: CDR1 SGHRS, CDR2 YFSETQ. DNA for the CDR3: TGCGCCAGCAGCTTGGGTGGCAGGGGAGGAACCGGGGAGCTGTTTTTT. Its protein is CASSLGGRGGTGELFF.

V and J are TRBV10-1 and TRBJ2-1; D perhaps matches TRBD1 (6 bases). The V end was cut by 5 bases, the J end by 0 bases, with 11 bases between. The CDR3 sequence is 15 residues long. Germline V gene lookup returns CDR1 WNHNN and CDR2 SYGVQD (reference sequence). In nucleotides, the CDR3 is TGCGCCAGCAGTCAGACAGGCTTCTCCTACAATGAGCAGTTCTTC. It translates to CASSQTGFSYNEQFF.

This clone was counted only a few times. This chain links TRBV7-8 with TRBJ1-1; TRBD1 matches at 8 bases. J was trimmed by 4 bases and V by 3 bases; bases with no gene match: 7. CDR1 and CDR2 from the germline V gene are SGHVS and FQNEAQ. The CDR3 covers 15 residues. The CDR3 loop is CASSFLTGQGTEAFF. DNA of the CDR3: TGTGCCAGCAGCTTCCTTACAGGACAGGGCACTGAAGCTTTCTTT.

CDR3 DNA: TGTGCCAGCAGCTTTCAGGTGGGGGGGGAACAGTACGTC. Protein: CASSFQVGGEQYV. The J gene is TRBJ2-7, the V gene TRBV7-2; TRBD2 matches 7 bases. Germline CDR1 and CDR2: SGHTA and FQGNSA. Germline trimming cut 3 bases from V and 10 bases from J; bases unmatched to any gene: 9. The CDR3 is made up of 13 amino acids.

The chain carries TRBV30 and TRBJ1-4, with 7 bases lining up with TRBD1. Germline values: CDR1 GTSNPN, CDR2 SVGIG (reference sequence). J gave up 10 bases and V 1 base, and 15 bases lay outside the gene matches. The length of the CDR3 is 16 residues. The CDR3 DNA follows: TGTGCCTGGAGTGAAAGGGACAGTGCCCGGATGGGAAAACTGTTTTTT. Translation gives CAWSERDSARMGKLFF. The whole variable domain, filled in from reference TRBV30 and TRBJ1-4, reads SQTIHQWPATLVQPVGSPLSLECTVEGTSNPNLYWYRQAAGRGLQLLFYSVGIGQISSEVPQNLSASRPQDRQFILSSKKLLLSDSGFYLCAWSERDSARMGKLFFGSGTQLSVL.

The chain recombines TRBV19 with TRBJ1-5; D perhaps matches TRBD1 (5 bases). The V gene's germline CDR1 is LNHDA and CDR2 SQIVND (reference sequence). V gave up 5 bases and J gave up 6 bases, with 8 bases separating them. The CDR3 runs to 12 residues. The CDR3 DNA reads as TGTGCCAGTAGTCAGGGTGGTCAGCCCCAGCATTTT. This sequence encodes CASSQGGQPQHF.

The chain carries TRBV18 and TRBJ2-2, with 7 bases lining up with TRBD2. Germline V gene data show CDR1 as KGHSH and CDR2 as LQKENI. The V segment lost 3 bases and the J segment 6 bases; nucleotides outside the gene matches: 4. CDR3 length: 14 amino acids. The CDR3 region has the DNA TGTGCCAGCTCACCGGGACTACCGGCCGGGGAGCTGTTTTTT. Its protein product is CASSPGLPAGELFF.

The chain couples TRBV2 to TRBJ1-2; 8 bases line up with TRBD1. CDR1 is SNHLY and CDR2 is FYNNEI in the germline V gene. The CDR3 loop spans 13 amino acids. Trimming took 6 bases from V and 8 from J; bases not matched to a gene: 8. The DNA of the CDR3 is TGTGCCAGCAGACCGGGACAGGTGACCGGCTACACCTTC. Encoded protein: CASRPGQVTGYTF. The full variable domain, in which reference TRBV2 and TRBJ1-2 provide the parts outside the CDR3, is EPEVTQTPSHQVTQMGQEVILRCVPISNHLYFYWYRQILGQKVEFLVSFYNNEISEKSEIFDDQFSVERPDGSNFTLKIRSTKLEDSAMYFCASRPGQVTGYTFGSGTRLTVV.

This clone was found once. V gene TRBV9 combines with J gene TRBJ1-1; a weak D match, TRBD1 (5 bases). Germline lookup yields CDR1 SGDLS and CDR2 YYNGEE. V was clipped by 0 bases and J by 0 bases, with 9 bases between them. This CDR3 comprises 15 residues. CDR3 amino acids: CASSVEAGMNTEAFF. The DNA for the CDR3 is TGTGCCAGCAGCGTAGAGGCAGGGATGAACACTGAAGCTTTCTTT.

This clone was recorded a few times. The genes are TRBV4-2 and TRBJ2-3; D might be TRBD2 (7 bases). The CDR3 has 13 residues. CDR1 is LGHNA, CDR2 YNFKEQ, per germline. The ends were cut back, 0 bases at V and 9 bases at J, with 10 bases in the middle. CDR3 in DNA: TGTGCCAGCAGCCAAGATAGGGGGGGGACGCAGTATTTT. This sequence encodes CASSQDRGGTQYF.

In DNA, the CDR3 is TGTGCCAGCAGCTTGGGGTGGCGGGGAACCACAGATACGCAGTATTTT. This encodes CASSLGWRGTTDTQYF. The genes are TRBV7-2 and TRBJ2-3; D might be TRBD2 (6 bases). This CDR3 contains 16 residues. Germline CDR1 SGHTA, CDR2 FQGNSA. V gave up 3 bases and J gave up 2 bases, with 15 bases separating them.

The J gene is TRBJ1-6, the V gene TRBV28; tentative D call: TRBD1 (6 bases). Germline CDR1 is MDHEN and CDR2 is SYDVKM. CDR3 length equals 14 residues. V lost 4 bases and J 5 bases, leaving 9 bases between the germline ends. The CDR3 reads CASSSGTHNSPLHF. In nucleotides, the CDR3 is TGTGCCAGCAGTTCCGGGACACATAATTCACCCCTCCACTTT.